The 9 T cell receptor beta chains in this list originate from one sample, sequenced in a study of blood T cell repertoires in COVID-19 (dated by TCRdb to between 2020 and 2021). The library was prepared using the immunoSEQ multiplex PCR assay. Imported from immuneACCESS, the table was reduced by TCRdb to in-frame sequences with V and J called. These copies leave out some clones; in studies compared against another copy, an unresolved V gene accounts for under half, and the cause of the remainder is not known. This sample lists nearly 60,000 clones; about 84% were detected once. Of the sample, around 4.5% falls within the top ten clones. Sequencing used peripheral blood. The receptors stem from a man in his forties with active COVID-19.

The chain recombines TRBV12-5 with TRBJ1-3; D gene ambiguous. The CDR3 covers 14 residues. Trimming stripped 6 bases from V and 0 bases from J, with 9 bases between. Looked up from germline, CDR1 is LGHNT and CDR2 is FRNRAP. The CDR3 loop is CASGPGGSGNTIYF. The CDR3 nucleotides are TGTGCTAGTGGCCCCGGAGGCTCTGGAAACACCATATATTTT.

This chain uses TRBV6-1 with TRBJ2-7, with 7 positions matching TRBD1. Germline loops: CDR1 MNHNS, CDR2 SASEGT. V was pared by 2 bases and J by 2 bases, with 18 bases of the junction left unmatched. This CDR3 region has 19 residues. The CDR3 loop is CASSERRAIIGQAAYEQYF. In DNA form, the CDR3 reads TGTGCCAGCAGTGAAAGAAGGGCCATAATCGGACAGGCAGCCTACGAGCAGTACTTC.

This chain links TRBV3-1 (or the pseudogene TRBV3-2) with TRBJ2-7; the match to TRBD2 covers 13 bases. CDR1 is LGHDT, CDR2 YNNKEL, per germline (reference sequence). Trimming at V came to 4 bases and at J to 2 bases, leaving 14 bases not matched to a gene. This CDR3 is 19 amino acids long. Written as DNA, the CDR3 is TGTGCCAGCAGCCCCTCCACCAGGACTAGCGGGAGTCCTCCCTACGAGCAGTACTTC. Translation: CASSPSTRTSGSPPYEQYF.

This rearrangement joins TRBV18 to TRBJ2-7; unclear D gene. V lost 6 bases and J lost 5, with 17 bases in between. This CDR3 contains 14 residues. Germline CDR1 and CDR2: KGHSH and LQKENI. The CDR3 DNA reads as TGTGCCAGCTCGTGGTCGGTGGAGCGCAACGAGCAGTACTTC. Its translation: CASSWSVERNEQYF.

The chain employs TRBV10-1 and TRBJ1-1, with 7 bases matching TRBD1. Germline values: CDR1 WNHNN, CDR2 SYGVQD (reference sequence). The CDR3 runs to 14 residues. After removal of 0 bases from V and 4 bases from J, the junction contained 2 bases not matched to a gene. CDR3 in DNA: TGCGCCAGCAGTGAGTCAGGGGGCGGCACTGAAGCTTTCTTT. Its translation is CASSESGGGTEAFF.

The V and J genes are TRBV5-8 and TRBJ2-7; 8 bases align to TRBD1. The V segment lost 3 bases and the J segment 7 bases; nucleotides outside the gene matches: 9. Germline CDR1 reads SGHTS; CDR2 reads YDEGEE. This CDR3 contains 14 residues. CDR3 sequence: CASSSRDRTGEQYF. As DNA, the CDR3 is TGTGCCAGCAGCTCCCGGGACAGGACGGGGGAGCAGTACTTC.

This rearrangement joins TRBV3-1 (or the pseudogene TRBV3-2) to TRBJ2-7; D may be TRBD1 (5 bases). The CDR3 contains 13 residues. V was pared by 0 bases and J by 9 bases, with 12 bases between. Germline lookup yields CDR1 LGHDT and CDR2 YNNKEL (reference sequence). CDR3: CASSQDSRVTQYF. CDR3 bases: TGTGCCAGCAGCCAAGATAGCAGGGTCACGCAGTACTTC.

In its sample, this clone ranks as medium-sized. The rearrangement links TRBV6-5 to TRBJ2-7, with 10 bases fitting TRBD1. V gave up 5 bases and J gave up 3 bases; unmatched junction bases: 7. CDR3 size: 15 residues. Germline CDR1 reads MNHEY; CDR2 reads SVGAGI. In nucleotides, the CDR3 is TGTGCCAGCAGTCCTGGGACAGGGGCGAACTACGAGCAGTACTTC. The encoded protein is CASSPGTGANYEQYF.

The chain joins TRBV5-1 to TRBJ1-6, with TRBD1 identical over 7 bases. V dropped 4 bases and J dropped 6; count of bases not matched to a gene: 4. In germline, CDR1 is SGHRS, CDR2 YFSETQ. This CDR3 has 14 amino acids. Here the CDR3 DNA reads TGCGCCAGCAGCCCCCGGGACAGTAATTCACCCCTCCACTTT. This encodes CASSPRDSNSPLHF. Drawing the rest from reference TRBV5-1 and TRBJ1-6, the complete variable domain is KAGVTQTPRYLIKTRGQQVTLSCSPISGHRSVSWYQQTPGQGLQFLFEYFSETQRNKGNFPGRFSGRQFSNSRSEMNVSTLELGDSALYLCASSPRDSNSPLHFGNGTRLTVT.